This T cell receptor beta chain was documented in a study of control samples from healthy donors and cancer patients. Per the germline V gene, CDR1 is SGHTS and CDR2 is YDEGEE. This CDR3 contains 14 residues. Trimming cost V 4 bases and J 7 bases, with 12 bases left between them. Clones were read by immunoSEQ multiplex PCR, and TCRdb kept only the in-frame ones, dropping some. The sample carries some 120,000 clones, about 90% recorded once. Sequencing was done on a sample of blood. This clonotype originated in a man between 18 and 29 years old in good health. The V call is TRBV5-8, the J call TRBJ1-6; D might be TRBD1 (6 bases). The chain's CDR3 is CASSTLGANSPLHF. The CDR3 nucleotides are TGTGCCAGCAGCACCCTGGGGGCCAATTCACCCCTCCACTTT.